This record covers a single TCR beta chain. Its antigen is still unknown. The repertoire was sequenced with immunoSEQ multiplex PCR; TCRdb's copy has only in-frame clones and lacks some. In the table there are about 75,000 clones, 88% of which are singletons. Germline CDR1 and CDR2: LNHDA and SQIVND (reference sequence). V was shortened by 6 bases and J by 1 base, with 28 bases between the two germline ends. CDR3 size: 20 residues. This entry is derived from a study of T cell responses to AZD1222 COVID-19 vaccine. Findings of the study overall: Baseline seropositives among AZD1222 recipients totaled only 5 to 7. Nearly half of unique spike-specific TCRs reportedly avoided B.1.351 and B.1.1.7 mutated regions. There were repertoire samples only from the period after the peak T cell response. The breadth and depth of Spike-specific TCRs increased once two AZD1222 doses had been given.

The chain couples TRBV19 to TRBJ1-5; possibly TRBD1 for D (5 bases). The specimen was peripheral blood, collected 28 days after the second dose of the MenACWY control vaccine. The TCR originated in an adult who received the MenACWY meningococcal vaccine as a control. CDR3 in DNA: TGTGCCAGTAGCATTTTCGTTCCAAACCGGGACCTTAGAAGCAATCAGCCCCAGCATTTT. This encodes CASSIFVPNRDLRSNQPQHF.